Described below is a single TCR beta chain sequence and its context. CDR3 length equals 14 residues. Trimming took 8 bases from V and 3 from J, leaving 13 bases between them. Looked up from germline, CDR1 is MNHEY and CDR2 is SMNVEV (reference sequence). These data come from a study of blood T cell repertoires in COVID-19. About the research overall: The United States, Italy and Spain were the sources of the acute and convalescent COVID-19 samples. PBMCs, B-cell-depleted T cells, or T cells were the source of the cDNA or gDNA that made up the material.

Original handling: Reference gene primers were amplified, and this amplification served to estimate nucleated cell counts. Assay used: immunoSEQ multiplex PCR; TCRdb lists only in-frame clones, some missing. That table furnishes V, J and clone size, whereas the DNA furnished D and trimming. The sample consists of fewer than 300,000 clones, around 89% of them appearing once. The sequence was collected from a man younger than 45 with acute or convalescent COVID-19. V gene TRBV27 combines with J gene TRBJ2-2; tentative D call: TRBD1 (6 bases). What was sequenced was peripheral blood. CDR3 amino acids: CASQTGLDTGELFF. CDR3 sequence (DNA): TGTGCCAGCCAAACAGGGCTAGACACCGGGGAGCTGTTTTTT.